This T cell receptor (beta chain) was recorded in a study of T cells after yellow fever vaccination. Study information: When fractions had low cell numbers, they were prepared with SMART-Seq v4 Ultra Low Input.

In its sample, this clonotype was seen a few times. Its target is unknown. It was through 5'RACE template switching that TCR cDNA was made, with a universal primer site and UMIs added. TCRdb processed the 5' RACE reads anew with MiXCR; each CDR3 protein has one entry. The sample has some 550,000 distinct CDR3 sequences, 15% to 20% seen once. The CDR3 runs 15 residues. Germline lookup yields CDR1 DFQATT and CDR2 SNEGSKA (reference sequence). V was pared by 0 bases and J by 1 base, with 12 bases between. Points from the study as a whole: The study noted that FACS-sorted repertoires could contain abundant clonotypes contaminating from the bulk population. At 96% for CD4 and about 91% for CD8, most primary-vaccination clones showed up again after the booster.

The receptor's source is a young man who received the YFV17D yellow fever vaccine. The sequencing here drew on PBMCs, taken 15 days after the yellow fever booster vaccination. V is TRBV20-1 and J is TRBJ1-1, with D uncertain. The CDR3 nucleotides read TGCAGTGCTAGAGATTGGGCAACAGCGAACACTGAAGCTTTCTTT. Amino acid sequence: CSARDWATANTEAFF.